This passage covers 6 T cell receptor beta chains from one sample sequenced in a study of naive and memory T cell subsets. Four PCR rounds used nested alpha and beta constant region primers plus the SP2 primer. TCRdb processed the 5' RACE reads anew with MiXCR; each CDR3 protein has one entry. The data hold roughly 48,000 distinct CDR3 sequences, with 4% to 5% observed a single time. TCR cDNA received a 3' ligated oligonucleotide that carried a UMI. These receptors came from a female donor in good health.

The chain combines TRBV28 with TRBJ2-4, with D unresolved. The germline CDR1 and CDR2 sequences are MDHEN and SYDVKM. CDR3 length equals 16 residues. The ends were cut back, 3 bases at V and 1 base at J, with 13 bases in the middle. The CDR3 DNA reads TGTGCCAGCAGTTTTCGGTCGGGTGTTGCCAAAAACATTCAGTACTTC. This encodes CASSFRSGVAKNIQYF. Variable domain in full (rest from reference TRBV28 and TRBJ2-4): DVKVTQSSRYLVKRTGEKVFLECVQDMDHENMFWYRQDPGLGLRLIYFSYDVKMKEKGDIPEGYSVSREKKERFSLILESASTNQTSMYLCASSFRSGVAKNIQYFGAGTRLSVL.

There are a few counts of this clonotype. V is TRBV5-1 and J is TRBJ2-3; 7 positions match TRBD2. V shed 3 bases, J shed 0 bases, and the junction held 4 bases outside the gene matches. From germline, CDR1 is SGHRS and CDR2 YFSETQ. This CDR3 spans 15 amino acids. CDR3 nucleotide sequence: TGCGCCAGCAGCTCTGGACTAGGTAGCACAGATACGCAGTATTTT. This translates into CASSSGLGSTDTQYF.

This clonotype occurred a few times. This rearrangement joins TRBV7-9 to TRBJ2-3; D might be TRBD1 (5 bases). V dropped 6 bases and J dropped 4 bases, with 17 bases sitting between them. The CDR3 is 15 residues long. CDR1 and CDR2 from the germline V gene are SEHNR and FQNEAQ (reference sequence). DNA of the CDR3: TGTGCCAGCAGATTCCGACAGCCACTGTCAGATACGCAGTATTTT. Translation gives CASRFRQPLSDTQYF.

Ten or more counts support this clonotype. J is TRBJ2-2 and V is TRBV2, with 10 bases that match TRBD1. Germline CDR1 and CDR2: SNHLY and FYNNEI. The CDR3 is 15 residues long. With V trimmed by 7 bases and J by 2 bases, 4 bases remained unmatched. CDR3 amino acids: CASKWTGGNTGELFF. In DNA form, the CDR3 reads TGTGCCAGCAAATGGACAGGGGGAAACACCGGGGAGCTGTTTTTT.

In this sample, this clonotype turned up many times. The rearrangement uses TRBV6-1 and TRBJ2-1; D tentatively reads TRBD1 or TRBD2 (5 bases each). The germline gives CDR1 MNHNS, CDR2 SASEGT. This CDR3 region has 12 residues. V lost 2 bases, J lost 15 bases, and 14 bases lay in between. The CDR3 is CASSERGESTFF. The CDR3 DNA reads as TGTGCCAGCAGTGAAAGGGGAGAAAGCACGTTCTTC.

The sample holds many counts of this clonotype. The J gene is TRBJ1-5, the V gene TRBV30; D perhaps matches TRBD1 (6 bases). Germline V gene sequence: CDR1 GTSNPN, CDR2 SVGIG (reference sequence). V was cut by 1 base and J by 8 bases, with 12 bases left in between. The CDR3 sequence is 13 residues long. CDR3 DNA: TGTGCCTGGAGTGAGACAGGACGGGAGCCCCAGCATTTT. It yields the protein CAWSETGREPQHF. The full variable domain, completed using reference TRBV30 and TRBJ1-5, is SQTIHQWPATLVQPVGSPLSLECTVEGTSNPNLYWYRQAAGRGLQLLFYSVGIGQISSEVPQNLSASRPQDRQFILSSKKLLLSDSGFYLCAWSETGREPQHFGDGTRLSIL.